This T cell receptor (beta chain) originates from a study of cytomegalovirus exposure and HLA in healthy donors. It was with 60 Vbeta and 13 Jbeta primers that the PCR ran. Assay: immunoSEQ multiplex PCR; the TCRdb copy retains only in-frame clones and omits some. The sample records around 200,000 clones, roughly 79% being singletons. Study outcomes and limitations: Immune exposure information comprised only CMV serostatus.

In regard to this clone: The antigen is unknown.

This TCR came from a woman aged 18-29 years in good health and CMV-seronegative. The source material was PBMCs.

The CDR3 nucleotides read TGTGCCAGCAGTTTAGGGACAGGGGATAGCTACACCTTC. Protein product: CASSLGTGDSYTF. This rearrangement joins TRBV27 to TRBJ1-2, with 10 positions matching TRBD1. V was pared by 2 bases and J by 9 bases, with 3 bases of the junction left unmatched. This CDR3 has 13 amino acids. Germline lookup yields CDR1 MNHEY and CDR2 SMNVEV (reference sequence).